A single sample gave rise to the 32 T cell receptor beta chains below, sequenced in a study of CD8 T cells in ankylosing spondylitis (dated by TCRdb to 2015 to 2018). Library generation was performed with 5' RACE. TCRdb records Illumina HiSeq 2500 as the sequencer. TCRdb reanalyzed the raw reads on its own, using fastp at Q25 for trimming and MiXCR for clone calling, and kept in-frame beta chains. Rows are unified per CDR3 protein, each entry keeping the most common DNA and genes. For this sample the table gives about 540,000 distinct CDR3 sequences, of which roughly 13% were detected only once. Jointly, the top ten make up 6.8% of the sample. For these receptors, no antigen is known. General study outcomes and caveats: Blood from ankylosing spondylitis patients appeared to be characterized by a TCR beta motif made up of eight highly homologous amino acid variants.

Sequenced input: blood, either unsorted or a sorted T cell fraction (not recorded which). The receptor set was obtained from a male donor with ankylosing spondylitis.

This sequence joins TRBV4-1 and TRBJ2-1, with D perhaps matching TRBD1 (7 bases). This CDR3 is built from 14 residues. Germline V lookup: CDR1 MGHRA, CDR2 YSYEKL. V gave up 2 bases and J gave up 7 bases, with 12 bases separating them. As DNA, the CDR3 is TGCGCCAGCAGCCAACCGACAGGGAGGAATGAGCAGTTCTTC. As protein: CASSQPTGRNEQFF.

The chain is built from TRBV10-3 and TRBJ2-1; D uncertain. With 0 bases removed from V and 11 bases from J, the gap between germline ends came to 8 bases. There are 12 residues in the CDR3. The germline V gene encodes CDR1 ENHRY and CDR2 SYGVKD. CDR3 bases: TGTGCCATCAGTGAGTCGGGGTCCCAGCAGTTCTTC. This sequence encodes CAISESGSQQFF.

V is TRBV20-1 and J is TRBJ1-1; TRBD1 matches at 10 bases. V was pared by 5 bases and J by 6 bases, with 9 bases of the junction left unmatched. This CDR3 spans 14 amino acids. Germline CDR1 reads DFQATT; CDR2 reads SNEGSKA (reference sequence). The CDR3 sequence: CSAARDRGSPEAFF. CDR3 bases: TGCAGTGCTGCTCGGGACAGGGGATCTCCTGAAGCTTTCTTT.

The chain employs TRBV5-1 and TRBJ2-7; maybe TRBD1 (5 bases). The CDR3 sequence is 15 residues long. Germline loops: CDR1 SGHRS, CDR2 YFSETQ. V shed 0 bases and J shed 2 bases, with 12 bases lying between them. CDR3: CASSLGASGTYEQYF. The CDR3 DNA is TGCGCCAGCAGCTTGGGGGCCTCAGGGACCTACGAGCAGTACTTC.

This clonotype was recorded a few times. The chain carries TRBV4-2 and TRBJ2-1; D is perhaps TRBD2 (5 bases). Germline CDR1 is LGHNA and CDR2 is YNFKEQ. The CDR3 is 18 residues long. The V end was cut by 0 bases, the J end by 0 bases, with 15 bases between. The CDR3 loop is CASSQDPNLRVSYNEQFF. The CDR3 DNA reads TGTGCCAGCAGCCAAGATCCCAACCTGCGGGTCTCCTACAATGAGCAGTTCTTC.

This clonotype was observed many times. CDR3 loop: CSARRLAAQANTGELFF. The CDR3 region has the DNA TGCAGTGCTAGAAGGCTAGCGGCTCAAGCGAACACCGGGGAGCTGTTTTTT. The V and J genes are TRBV20-1 and TRBJ2-2; TRBD2 matches at 7 bases. The CDR3 is 17 amino acids. The germline CDR1 and CDR2 sequences are DFQATT and SNEGSKA (reference sequence). V gave up 2 bases and J gave up 0 bases; unmatched junction bases: 9.

V is TRBV12-3 or TRBV12-4 and J is TRBJ2-1; TRBD1 or TRBD2 may be the D gene (5 bases each). Trimming pared 1 base from V and 4 bases from J, leaving 14 bases between. The CDR3 is 16 residues long. CDR3 amino acids: CASSLGRDRNYNEQFF. CDR3 sequence (DNA): TGTGCCAGCAGTTTAGGCCGGGACCGGAATTACAATGAGCAGTTCTTC.

In its sample, this clonotype was seen a few times. The V and J genes are TRBV6-5 and TRBJ2-7, with D maybe TRBD2 (6 bases). The CDR3 runs to 18 residues. V lost 0 bases and J lost 0, with 18 bases in between. The germline V gene has CDR1 MNHEY and CDR2 SVGAGI. CDR3 region: CASSYSKGSGPSSYEQYF. DNA of the CDR3: TGTGCCAGCAGTTACTCGAAGGGTAGCGGACCGAGCTCCTACGAGCAGTACTTC.

This chain links TRBV7-2 with TRBJ1-1; 8 bases are shared with TRBD1. The CDR3 runs to 16 residues. Germline values: CDR1 SGHTA, CDR2 FQGNSA. V was pared by 5 bases and J by 0 bases, with 8 bases of the junction left unmatched. DNA of the CDR3: TGTGCCAGCAGCCTGAGACAGGGGCGAGTGAACACTGAAGCTTTCTTT. This sequence encodes CASSLRQGRVNTEAFF.

V gene TRBV2 combines with J gene TRBJ2-2, with a possible D match to TRBD1 (6 bases). Germline lookup yields CDR1 SNHLY and CDR2 FYNNEI. Trimming stripped 2 bases from V and 6 bases from J, with 13 bases between. This CDR3 spans 15 amino acids. CDR3 sequence: CASSETGSVAGELFF. The CDR3 DNA is TGTGCCAGCAGTGAAACAGGGTCGGTGGCCGGGGAGCTGTTTTTT.

This clonotype came up a few times. This rearrangement joins TRBV5-4 to TRBJ2-5; a possible D gene is TRBD2 (5 bases). Germline assignment: CDR1 SGHNT and CDR2 YYREEE (reference sequence). Trimming removed 4 bases from V and 1 base from J, with 11 bases in between. This CDR3 has 14 amino acids. The CDR3 DNA reads as TGTGCCAGCAGCCCGATGGGAGCCCAAGAGACCCAGTACTTC. This translates into CASSPMGAQETQYF.

This clonotype was observed a few times. The chain has TRBV6-1 and TRBJ1-2; 11 bases align to TRBD1. Germline V gene lookup returns CDR1 MNHNS and CDR2 SASEGT. The CDR3 is made up of 15 amino acids. J lost 4 bases, V lost 6 bases, and 7 bases had no gene match. CDR3 loop: CASRPGTGGIYGYTF. The CDR3 DNA reads as TGTGCCAGCAGGCCCGGGACAGGGGGGATCTATGGCTACACCTTC.

The J gene is TRBJ1-1, the V gene TRBV7-9; possible D gene TRBD1, 5 bases. V was clipped by 0 bases and J by 3 bases, with 14 bases between them. Germline V CDR1 and CDR2: SEHNR, FQNEAQ (reference sequence). The CDR3 length is 16 residues. The CDR3 region has the DNA TGTGCCAGCAGCTTAGCCGCGGGGGTGAGGGACACTGAAGCTTTCTTT. Amino acids: CASSLAAGVRDTEAFF.

This clonotype was seen repeatedly, ten times or more. The rearrangement links TRBV28 to TRBJ2-3; TRBD2 agrees at 11 bases. V dropped 1 base and J dropped 6; count of bases not matched to a gene: 6. The CDR3 extends over 16 amino acids. In germline, CDR1 is MDHEN, CDR2 SYDVKM. This CDR3 is CASSLSLAGAGDTQYF. CDR3 in DNA: TGTGCCAGCAGTTTATCACTAGCGGGAGCTGGTGATACGCAGTATTTT. Filled out from reference TRBV28 and TRBJ2-3, the complete variable domain reads DVKVTQSSRYLVKRTGEKVFLECVQDMDHENMFWYRQDPGLGLRLIYFSYDVKMKEKGDIPEGYSVSREKKERFSLILESASTNQTSMYLCASSLSLAGAGDTQYFGPGTRLTVL.

This clonotype showed up just a few times. The chain employs TRBV12-3 or TRBV12-4 and TRBJ1-3; D gene unclear. Trimming took off 8 bases at V and 0 bases at J, with 14 bases between the two ends. This CDR3 is built from 15 residues. CDR3 DNA: TGTGCCAGCGGCCCCGGGGTCCTCTCTGGAAACACCATATATTTT. It is translated as CASGPGVLSGNTIYF.

This clonotype was detected many times. The chain combines TRBV4-2 with TRBJ2-3; 11 nucleotides align to TRBD2. Germline loops: CDR1 LGHNA, CDR2 YNFKEQ. This CDR3 contains 16 residues. Trimming removed 4 bases from V and 2 bases from J; junction bases left unmatched: 5. The CDR3 loop is CASSRLTSGITDTQYF. CDR3 nucleotides: TGTGCCAGCAGCCGCTTGACTAGCGGGATCACAGATACGCAGTATTTT.

In its sample, this clonotype was seen many times. The rearrangement joins TRBV11-2 to TRBJ2-1; the D gene is possibly TRBD1 (5 bases). This CDR3 has 14 residues. Germline V gives CDR1 SGHAT, CDR2 FQNNGV. Trimming cost V 5 bases and J 2 bases, with 10 bases left between them. The CDR3 region is CASSRQGAYNEQFF. CDR3 nucleotide sequence: TGTGCCAGCAGCCGACAAGGGGCCTACAATGAGCAGTTCTTC. Full variable domain (missing parts from reference TRBV11-2 and TRBJ2-1): EAGVAQSPRYKIIEKRQSVAFWCNPISGHATLYWYQQILGQGPKLLIQFQNNGVVDDSQLPKDRFSAERLKGVDSTLKIQPAKLEDSAVYLCASSRQGAYNEQFFGPGTRLTVL.

In this sample, this clonotype turned up a few times. CDR3 DNA: TGCGCCAGCAGCTTAATGAATCCCACTGAAGCTTTCTTT. This gives the protein CASSLMNPTEAFF. The chain combines TRBV5-1 with TRBJ1-1; D remains unclear. The V gene lost 2 bases and the J gene lost 4 bases, with 9 bases spanning the gap. This CDR3 is built from 13 residues. Germline CDR1 is SGHRS and CDR2 is YFSETQ.

Worth noting for this clonotype: This clone may be a read error of a much larger clone one base away. It is likely a read error, because the conserved phenylalanine at the end of the CDR3 is missing. V is TRBV29-1 and J is TRBJ2-4; a weak D match, TRBD2 (5 bases). Trimming left V 1 base short and J 8 bases short, with 9 bases between. Germline V gene data show CDR1 as SQVTM and CDR2 as ANQGSEA. There are 12 residues in the CDR3. The CDR3 region is CSVEVQRDIQYS. The CDR3 nucleotides are TGCAGCGTTGAAGTCCAGAGGGACATTCAGTACTCC.

On this clonotype itself: The CDR3 does not close with the conserved phenylalanine or tryptophan, likely indicating a read error. This sequence joins TRBV11-2 and TRBJ1-1; D is uncertain. The CDR3 covers 14 residues. CDR1 and CDR2 (germline): SGHAT, FQNNGV. V lost 5 bases to trimming and J lost 0 bases, with 10 bases between them. CDR3 in DNA: TGTGCCAGCAGCGCCATAACAGTGAACACTGAAGCTTTCTCT. Its translation: CASSAITVNTEAFS.

This clonotype was seen repeatedly, ten times or more. The chain uses TRBV28 and TRBJ1-5, with D possibly matching TRBD1 (6 bases). Germline loops: CDR1 MDHEN, CDR2 SYDVKM. The germline V and J ends were trimmed by 8 bases and 7 bases, with 15 bases remaining between them. The CDR3 contains 13 residues. This chain's CDR3 is CASHRPGAQPQHF. CDR3 coding DNA: TGTGCCAGCCACCGTCCGGGGGCCCAGCCCCAGCATTTT. The whole variable domain, remainder taken from reference TRBV28 and TRBJ1-5, is DVKVTQSSRYLVKRTGEKVFLECVQDMDHENMFWYRQDPGLGLRLIYFSYDVKMKEKGDIPEGYSVSREKKERFSLILESASTNQTSMYLCASHRPGAQPQHFGDGTRLSIL.

This clonotype was counted a few times. The rearrangement links TRBV7-6 to TRBJ2-1, with 8 nucleotides matching TRBD2. CDR3 length: 15 amino acids. Germline V gives CDR1 SGHVS, CDR2 FNYEAQ. Trimming removed 5 bases from V and 6 bases from J; junction bases left unmatched: 9. CDR3 protein: CASSPRTSWGNEQFF. The CDR3, as DNA: TGTGCCAGCAGCCCGAGGACTAGCTGGGGCAATGAGCAGTTCTTC.

This clonotype occurred many times. The chain employs TRBV7-8 and TRBJ2-3, with D perhaps given as TRBD1 or TRBD2 (5 bases each). This CDR3 spans 14 amino acids. CDR1 and CDR2 (germline): SGHVS, FQNEAQ. Trimming shortened V by 1 base and J by 4 bases, and 9 bases separated the two germline ends. CDR3 region: CASSLGGRADTQYF. The CDR3 nucleotides are TGTGCCAGCAGCTTAGGGGGACGAGCAGATACGCAGTATTTT.

This clonotype showed up just once. The CDR3 protein is CAARDTGFSTDTQYF. In nucleotides, the CDR3 is TGTGCCGCCCGGGACACAGGGTTTAGCACAGATACGCAGTATTTT. V usage is TRBV6-2 or TRBV6-3 and J usage is TRBJ2-3; D is perhaps TRBD1 (6 bases). This CDR3 contains 15 residues. The V end lost 11 bases, the J end lost 0 bases, and 18 bases lay between the germline ends. CDR1 is MNHEY, CDR2 SVGEGT, per germline.

This sequence joins TRBV30 and TRBJ2-3; TRBD2 agrees at 13 bases. Germline V gives CDR1 GTSNPN, CDR2 SVGIG (reference sequence). CDR3 length: 14 residues. Germline trimming cut 6 bases from V and 6 bases from J; bases unmatched to any gene: 6. The CDR3 bases are TGTGCCTGCGGACTAGCGGGAGATGGGGATACGCAGTATTTT. This codes for CACGLAGDGDTQYF.

This chain uses TRBV7-9 with TRBJ2-5, with 7 bases that match TRBD1. Germline CDR1 SEHNR, CDR2 FQNEAQ (reference sequence). With 4 bases clipped from V and 5 bases from J, the junction kept 10 bases outside the gene matches. This CDR3 has 15 residues. The CDR3 nucleotides read TGTGCCAGCAGCTCTACGGACAGGCCGGGGGAGACCCAGTACTTC. Protein product: CASSSTDRPGETQYF.

This clonotype has at least ten counts. The chain employs TRBV3-1 and TRBJ1-1, with 9 bases aligning to TRBD1. With V trimmed by 0 bases and J by 5 bases, 16 bases remained unmatched. The CDR3 totals 19 residues. Germline assignment: CDR1 LGHDT and CDR2 YNNKEL (reference sequence). The CDR3 sequence: CASSQEFSSNRGRNTEAFF. The DNA for the CDR3 is TGTGCCAGCAGCCAAGAATTTTCCAGTAACAGGGGGCGAAATACTGAAGCTTTCTTT.

This clonotype has only a few counts. The chain couples TRBV10-2 to TRBJ1-6; D remains unclear. Deletions cut 6 bases from V and 5 bases from J, with 11 bases between. The CDR3 is 14 residues long. Germline V gene lookup returns CDR1 WSHSY and CDR2 SAAADI. The CDR3 DNA sequence: TGCGCCAGCAGCGGACGGATGGATAATTCACCCCTCCACTTT. This sequence encodes CASSGRMDNSPLHF.

This clonotype was counted only a few times. V is TRBV12-3 or TRBV12-4 and J is TRBJ1-3; D remains ambiguous. Trimming cost V 2 bases and J 4 bases, with 12 bases left between them. The CDR3 runs 15 residues. The CDR3, as DNA: TGTGCCAGCAGTTTAAGGGTAATGAGGGGAAACACCATATATTTT. As protein: CASSLRVMRGNTIYF.

V gene TRBV30 combines with J gene TRBJ2-2; TRBD2 agrees at 8 bases. In germline, CDR1 is GTSNPN, CDR2 SVGIG (reference sequence). This CDR3 comprises 16 residues. Trimming removed 2 bases from V and 4 bases from J; junction bases left unmatched: 9. In nucleotides, the CDR3 is TGTGCCTGGAGTCCTGGGACTAGAGGCGGCACCGGGGAGCTGTTTTTT. Amino acid sequence: CAWSPGTRGGTGELFF.

This clonotype appeared a few times. The chain joins TRBV12-3 or TRBV12-4 to TRBJ2-1; 12 bases map to TRBD2. CDR3 length: 14 amino acids. J gave up 10 bases and V 1 base, and 2 bases lay outside the gene matches. The CDR3: CASSLELAGGEQFF. CDR3 coding DNA: TGTGCCAGCAGTTTAGAACTAGCGGGGGGAGAGCAGTTCTTC.

The V and J genes are TRBV20-1 and TRBJ2-3; D might be TRBD2 (6 bases). CDR1 and CDR2 (germline): DFQATT, SNEGSKA (reference sequence). Trimming stripped 2 bases from V and 2 bases from J, with 14 bases between. This CDR3 spans 15 amino acids. CDR3 bases: TGCAGTGCTAGATCGGGGGATGCTCCCACAGATACGCAGTATTTT. It yields the protein CSARSGDAPTDTQYF.